A single sample gave rise to the 25 T cell receptor beta chains below, sequenced in a study of CD8 T cells in ankylosing spondylitis. Each CDR3 protein gets one entry after TCRdb re-called the 5' RACE reads with MiXCR. The sample holds about 150,000 distinct CDR3 sequences, under 45% seen once. Sequenced material: synovial fluid, either unsorted or a sorted T cell fraction (not recorded which). The receptors were gathered from a male donor with ankylosing spondylitis.

The genes are TRBV6-5 and TRBJ1-1, with D uncertain. With 4 bases removed from V and 1 base from J, the gap between germline ends came to 10 bases. Germline CDR1 is MNHEY and CDR2 is SVGAGI. This CDR3 region has 14 residues. CDR3 in DNA: TGTGCCAGCAGTTTGTCGACTTCGAACACTGAAGCTTTCTTT. Protein sequence: CASSLSTSNTEAFF.

The chain combines TRBV20-1 with TRBJ2-7; 7 positions agree with TRBD2. The CDR3 has 14 residues. V was clipped by 3 bases and J by 3 bases; unmatched bases: 8. Looked up from germline, CDR1 is DFQATT and CDR2 is SNEGSKA (reference sequence). The chain's CDR3 is CSARRLADYYEQYF. CDR3 bases: TGCAGTGCTAGGAGGCTAGCGGACTACTACGAGCAGTACTTC.

This clonotype was found once. The chain employs TRBV11-2 and TRBJ2-7; D is perhaps TRBD1 (6 bases). The V gene's germline CDR1 is SGHAT and CDR2 FQNNGV. Trimming shortened V by 1 base and J by 7 bases, and 20 bases separated the two germline ends. The CDR3 is made up of 16 amino acids. The CDR3 DNA reads as TGTGCCAGCAGCTTAGTACAGGGAAGGGGCCATCGGGAGCAGTACTTC. Amino acid sequence: CASSLVQGRGHREQYF.

This chain connects TRBV24-1 to TRBJ2-1, with D perhaps assigned TRBD1 or TRBD2 (5 bases each). CDR3 size: 15 residues. V lost 3 bases and J lost 4, with 12 bases in between. Per germline, CDR1 KGHDR and CDR2 SFDVKD. In nucleotides, the CDR3 is TGTGCCACCAGTGATGGGTGGGACCCGTACAATGAGCAGTTCTTC. Its translation is CATSDGWDPYNEQFF.

This rearrangement joins TRBV5-1 to TRBJ1-1; D not resolved. The CDR3 has 15 residues. The germline gives CDR1 SGHRS, CDR2 YFSETQ. Trimming shortened V by 1 base and J by 2 bases, and 12 bases separated the two germline ends. In DNA, the CDR3 is TGCGCCAGCAGCTTGTTAGCCGGTTCCAACACTGAAGCTTTCTTT. It is translated as CASSLLAGSNTEAFF.

The genes are TRBV5-6 and TRBJ2-1; D not resolved. The CDR3 consists of 15 residues. V was trimmed by 6 bases and J by 0 bases, leaving 13 bases between them. Germline-derived CDR1 and CDR2 are SGHDT and YYEEEE. The CDR3 reads CASTVGLSSYNEQFF. CDR3 coding DNA: TGTGCCAGCACCGTGGGGTTGAGCTCCTACAATGAGCAGTTCTTC.

This chain connects TRBV27 to TRBJ2-7; a weak D match, TRBD2 (5 bases). This CDR3 spans 14 amino acids. V lost 4 bases, J lost 5 bases, and 15 bases lay in between. The germline CDR1 and CDR2 sequences are MNHEY and SMNVEV (reference sequence). The CDR3 loop is CASSSRGRLDEQYF. The CDR3 coding sequence is TGTGCCAGCAGTTCCCGGGGTAGATTGGACGAGCAGTACTTC.

The genes are TRBV20-1 and TRBJ2-3; TRBD2 matches 7 bases. Germline CDR1 is DFQATT and CDR2 is SNEGSKA (reference sequence). V lost 0 bases, J lost 6 bases, and 15 bases stayed unmatched. The CDR3 is made up of 17 amino acids. The CDR3 bases are TGCAGTGCTAGAGATCTGCGGGAGACCACTCTCCCGGATACGCAGTATTTT. It yields the protein CSARDLRETTLPDTQYF.

This rearrangement joins TRBV7-9 to TRBJ1-1; D is perhaps TRBD1 (5 bases). Trimming removed 0 bases from V and 3 bases from J, with 14 bases in between. CDR1 and CDR2 from the germline V gene are SEHNR and FQNEAQ (reference sequence). CDR3 size: 16 residues. CDR3 in DNA: TGTGCCAGCAGCTTAGCCCCGGAGCCGGGGGACACTGAAGCTTTCTTT. Encoded protein: CASSLAPEPGDTEAFF.

CDR3 sequence (DNA): TGTGCCAGCAGTTTCCCCGCCGGGACAGGGTTGGTCACTGAAGCTTTCTTT. It is translated as CASSFPAGTGLVTEAFF. The rearrangement uses TRBV12-3 or TRBV12-4 and TRBJ1-1; 9 bases align to TRBD1. The CDR3 is 17 residues long. V lost 3 bases and J lost 4; bases outside the gene matches: 12.

In this sample, this clonotype turned up a few times. This rearrangement joins TRBV5-6 to TRBJ2-1; 9 bases fit TRBD2. There are 14 residues in the CDR3. Germline CDR1 and CDR2: SGHDT and YYEEEE. Trimming cost V 2 bases and J 6 bases; bases outside gene matches: 3. This CDR3 is CASSFSSGINEQFF. CDR3 in DNA: TGTGCCAGCAGCTTTTCTAGCGGGATCAATGAGCAGTTCTTC.

CDR3 residues: CASSQVGEPIYSYEQYF. CDR3 sequence (DNA): TGTGCCAGCAGCCAAGTAGGCGAGCCCATTTACTCCTACGAGCAGTACTTC. The chain uses TRBV16 and TRBJ2-7; D remains unclear. V dropped 2 bases and J dropped 0 bases, with 17 bases sitting between them. This CDR3 has 17 residues. Germline values: CDR1 KGHSY, CDR2 FQNENV.

V and J are TRBV11-2 and TRBJ2-7, with D unresolved. Trimming removed 6 bases from V and 7 bases from J, with 19 bases in between. The CDR3 runs 14 residues. CDR1 SGHAT and CDR2 FQNNGV come from the germline V gene. CDR3 DNA: TGTGCCAGCAGTTTACAGATTATCTTGGAAGAGCAGTACTTC. Residues: CASSLQIILEEQYF.

This rearrangement joins TRBV5-1 to TRBJ2-3; the match to TRBD2 covers 7 bases. J gave up 2 bases and V 4 bases, and 10 bases lay outside the gene matches. In germline, CDR1 is SGHRS, CDR2 YFSETQ. There are 16 residues in the CDR3. CDR3 DNA: TGCGCCAGCAGCCCTTTAACGACTAGCCCCACAGATACGCAGTATTTT. It specifies CASSPLTTSPTDTQYF.

This clonotype has a handful of counts. This chain connects TRBV6-5 to TRBJ2-3, with no clear D. This CDR3 comprises 13 residues. The V end was cut by 2 bases, the J end by 5 bases, with 8 bases between. Germline values: CDR1 MNHEY, CDR2 SVGAGI. The CDR3 sequence: CASSYPGIDTQYF. The CDR3 DNA follows: TGTGCCAGCAGTTACCCCGGCATAGATACGCAGTATTTT.

This sequence joins TRBV12-3 or TRBV12-4 and TRBJ1-1, with 7 bases that match TRBD1. J was trimmed by 10 bases and V by 5 bases; bases with no gene match: 10. The CDR3 covers 13 residues. CDR3 DNA sequence: TGTGCCAGCAGTCCCCTAAGGGGGCGCGGAGCTTTCTTT. Translated, it gives CASSPLRGRGAFF.

The CDR3 sequence: CSARDGTGDGGTEAFF. In DNA form, the CDR3 reads TGCAGTGCTAGAGACGGGACAGGGGACGGGGGCACTGAAGCTTTCTTT. The chain has TRBV20-1 and TRBJ1-1, with 10 bases aligning to TRBD1. The CDR3 loop spans 16 amino acids. The V and J ends lost 0 bases and 4 bases, in that order; junction bases with no gene match: 8. CDR1 is DFQATT and CDR2 is SNEGSKA in the germline V gene (reference sequence).

This clonotype was seen a few times. V and J are TRBV4-2 and TRBJ1-1, with 7 bases fitting TRBD1. Germline CDR1 and CDR2: LGHNA and YNFKEQ. The CDR3 runs 12 residues. V was clipped by 4 bases and J by 11 bases; unmatched bases: 7. The chain's CDR3 is CASSPGTAHAFF. The CDR3 nucleotides read TGTGCCAGCAGCCCCGGGACAGCCCACGCTTTCTTT.

The chain is built from TRBV18 and TRBJ2-3, with TRBD2 matching 12 bases. Germline-derived CDR1 and CDR2 are KGHSH and LQKENI. This CDR3 is built from 15 residues. With 4 bases clipped from V and 5 bases from J, the junction kept 4 bases outside the gene matches. In DNA, the CDR3 is TGTGCCAGCTCACTTTGGACTAGCGGGAAAGATACGCAGTATTTT. It encodes CASSLWTSGKDTQYF.

The chain has TRBV27 and TRBJ1-1; D is unclear. V lost 5 bases and J 0 bases, leaving 7 bases between the germline ends. Germline CDR1 MNHEY, CDR2 SMNVEV (reference sequence). This CDR3 is 13 amino acids long. This CDR3 reads CASSPLMNTEAFF. The CDR3, as DNA: TGTGCCAGCAGTCCTCTGATGAACACTGAAGCTTTCTTT.

The chain combines TRBV5-4 with TRBJ2-1, with 7 bases aligning to TRBD2. Germline V lookup: CDR1 SGHNT, CDR2 YYREEE (reference sequence). The CDR3 consists of 15 residues. V gave up 2 bases and J gave up 0 bases; unmatched junction bases: 2. CDR3 sequence reads: CASSLLALSYNEQFF. In nucleotides, the CDR3 is TGTGCCAGCAGCTTACTAGCGCTCTCCTACAATGAGCAGTTCTTC.

This clonotype was counted only a few times. This chain uses TRBV6-5 with TRBJ1-2; maybe TRBD1 (5 bases). Germline CDR1 and CDR2: MNHEY and SVGAGI. This CDR3 contains 14 residues. The germline V and J ends were trimmed by 0 bases and 3 bases, with 8 bases remaining between them. The CDR3 here is CASSYSWGDYGYTF. The DNA of the CDR3 is TGTGCCAGCAGTTACTCCTGGGGGGACTATGGCTACACCTTC.

V gene TRBV9 combines with J gene TRBJ2-1; no firm D call. This CDR3 is 17 amino acids long. Germline V CDR1 and CDR2: SGDLS, YYNGEE. The germline V and J ends were trimmed by 4 bases and 0 bases, with 17 bases remaining between them. CDR3 sequence reads: CASSPPPDGDSYNEQFF. Written as DNA, the CDR3 is TGTGCCAGCAGCCCCCCCCCGGATGGGGACTCCTACAATGAGCAGTTCTTC.

This chain uses TRBV7-9 with TRBJ1-5, with 12 bases identical to TRBD1. Germline CDR1 reads SEHNR; CDR2 reads FQNEAQ (reference sequence). CDR3 length: 15 amino acids. The V gene end was trimmed by 5 bases and the J gene end by 11 bases; junction bases not matched to a gene: 10. CDR3 protein: CASSGDRGPDRAQHF. CDR3 DNA: TGTGCCAGCAGCGGGGACAGGGGGCCCGATCGGGCCCAGCATTTT.

J is TRBJ2-7 and V is TRBV3-1; TRBD1 agrees at 8 bases. V was pared by 7 bases and J by 6 bases, with 8 bases of the junction left unmatched. CDR1 LGHDT and CDR2 YNNKEL come from the germline V gene (reference sequence). The CDR3 spans 13 residues. CDR3 residues: CASTTGDRLEQYF. As DNA, the CDR3 is TGTGCCAGCACGACAGGGGACCGCCTCGAGCAGTACTTC.